The present T cell receptor beta chain was sequenced within a study of shared clonotypes between healthy human individuals (dated by TCRdb to 2018 to 2021). Background for the entire study: The cohort included a few men and a couple of women between 18 and 49 years of age. For each donor, CD4 naive and CD4 memory were each run on three plates, CD8 naive on two plates, and CD8 memory on one plate. To estimate repertoire size and how much clonotypes are shared between individuals, the study performed deep sequencing of blood TCR repertoires from a handful of healthy adults. To increase sequencing depth and limit assay-specific biases, TCR repertoire library preparation and sequencing were carried out by different laboratories using diverse techniques. Leukapheresis yielded between about 0.85 and 10 billion PBMCs per donor. What the research found in general, with its limitations: Across a handful of donors, approximately 4.6% of naive CD4, roughly 3.8% of naive CD8, 2.3% of memory CD4, and approximately 0.4% of memory CD8 clonotypes were shared. Pairwise subsampling indicated that sequencing depth was expected to affect the degree of clonotype sharing among donors. Larger estimated clonotype richness was generally found for naive subsets than for memory subsets. Sampling was limited to blood, and TCR repertoires in tissue likely differ from TCR repertoires in blood. Higher generation probabilities were observed for clonotypes shared by all four sorted-subset donors than for non-shared clonotypes. Even with the large sequencing depth, rarefaction of the sorted-subset datasets indicated that sequencing was incomplete. The small number of donors limited the genetic and exposure-history diversity represented.

Compared with germline, V lacks 2 bases and J lacks 3 bases; bases without a gene match: 8. CDR1 and CDR2 (SNHLY, FYNNEI) derive from the germline V gene. There are 19 amino acids in the CDR3, from cysteine to phenylalanine inclusive. Only the CDR3 DNA stays, 57 bases, in frame from base 1. The donors were healthy, HIV-negative adults with no recently reported acute infections or vaccinations. Every donor was a Caucasian adult residing in Nashville, Tennessee, USA. CD4+ T cells were enriched by magnetic negative selection, after which naive cells were positively selected on CD45RA and the negative fraction was taken as the memory subset. Blood was collected by leukapheresis, and PBMCs were isolated by Ficoll-Histopaque density gradient centrifugation and then cryopreserved in liquid nitrogen vapor phase. Purity and quantity of every magnetically sorted T cell population were checked by analytical flow cytometry. Genomic DNA was isolated from each sorted fraction and quantified by UV absorbance on a Nanodrop 2000c.

Using the deep immunoSEQ assay, multiplex PCR amplified TCR CDR3 regions from genomic DNA. Extracted genomic DNA from each cell subset was spread evenly across all wells of several immunoSEQ 96-well plates, with each plate serving as a replicate. For sorted subsets, around 200 ng genomic DNA, equal to 30,000 to 35,000 T cell genomes, was loaded into each replicate PCR. Purified libraries were quantified with a Qubit 3.0 fluorometer, sized on a Bioanalyzer 2100, and re-quantified with the KAPA Library Quantification kit. Every immunoSEQ 96-well plate was sequenced on a dedicated single-read 150-cycle Illumina NextSeq 550 flow cell. The authors' pipeline ran thus. Because only junctional sequences without quality scores were contained in the immunoSEQ output, filtering matching that applied to full-length reads could not be performed. Sequences were annotated with PyIR, a Python wrapper for IgBLAST v1.9, and V/J genes and CDR3 were assigned using IMGT germline references. Any read was removed if the V/J assignment was weak (E-value above 1e-6), the CDR3 was missing, or the read contained stop codons, out-of-frame junctions, or ambiguous translated residues. V3J clonotypes were defined as sequences sharing the same inferred V gene, J gene, and CDR3 amino acid sequence. Percentage overlap between repertoires was calculated by dividing the number of shared unique clonotypes by the size of the smaller repertoire. Richness of each repertoire was evaluated using RTK rarefaction, the Chao1 estimator, and Recon v2.1 estimates of unobserved clonotypes. OLGA was used to compute generation probabilities for all TCRbeta clonotypes that the gDNA method yielded from a few donors. In TCRdb, the immuneACCESS table is reduced to in-frame sequences with V and J assigned. These tables do not hold every clone; where another copy was compared, an unresolved V gene accounts for under half, and the others remain unexplained. V and J calls and clone size are as listed in that table; D and trimming were resolved from the DNA. The sample table holds over a million clones, of which 65% to 75% were seen once. The ten largest clonotypes hold over 1.3% of the sample.

With regard to this clone: Its binding antigen is unknown. Base qualities are not recorded, but no much larger clone differs from it by a single base.

The chain employs TRBV2 and TRBJ2-1, with 15 junctional bases fitting TRBD2. This clonotype originated in a man between 18 and 35 years old in good health. Sequencing input: memory CD4+ T cells sorted from blood. The sample's cell subset or site label, decoded: CD45RA-negative fraction. At the DNA level, the sequence is TGTGCCAGCAGTGAATTCGGGACTAGCGGGGGGAAATTCTACAATGAGCAGTTCTTC. This encodes CASSEFGTSGGKFYNEQFF.